One and the same sample provided the 7 T cell receptor beta chains below, sequenced in a study of early T cells in non-severe SARS-CoV-2 infection. MiXCR, run by TCRdb on the 5' RACE reads, gives a single entry per CDR3 protein. The sample has some 40,000 distinct CDR3 sequences; 7.5% to 9% are singletons. The sample consisted of whole blood, taken at baseline. These receptors were taken from an adult who was a healthcare worker with PCR-confirmed SARS-CoV-2 infection or an uninfected control (not recorded which).

This clonotype was picked up many times. CDR3 DNA: TGTGCCAGCAGCGGCTCCGGGGACTACGACAATGAGCAGTTCTTC. Protein sequence: CASSGSGDYDNEQFF. The chain recombines TRBV7-8 with TRBJ2-1; 7 bases are shared with TRBD2. Per germline, CDR1 SGHVS and CDR2 FQNEAQ. V shed 5 bases and J 5 bases; nucleotides not matched to a gene: 9. The CDR3 contains 15 residues.

This clonotype was detected ten times or more. The rearrangement joins TRBV20-1 to TRBJ2-1, with D possibly matching TRBD1 (6 bases). Germline V gene data show CDR1 as DFQATT and CDR2 as SNEGSKA (reference sequence). There are 13 residues in the CDR3. V lost 7 bases and J 1 base, leaving 11 bases between the germline ends. The CDR3, as DNA: TGCAGTGTTACAGGGATGTCCTACAATGAGCAGTTCTTC. Residues: CSVTGMSYNEQFF.

This clonotype has a count of ten or more. The rearrangement joins TRBV20-1 to TRBJ2-5; possibly TRBD2 for D (6 bases). V was clipped by 3 bases and J by 7 bases, with 18 bases between them. The CDR3 loop spans 14 amino acids. Germline V lookup: CDR1 DFQATT, CDR2 SNEGSKA (reference sequence). As DNA, the CDR3 is TGCAGTGCTAGGTCCTCAGTAGCGGACGGGACCCAGTACTTC. Amino acid sequence: CSARSSVADGTQYF.

This clonotype was recorded many times. The rearrangement uses TRBV27 and TRBJ2-1, with a tentative D call TRBD2 (6 bases). Between the trimmed V and J ends, which lost 6 bases and 1 base, there was a span of 13 bases. Per the germline V gene, CDR1 is MNHEY and CDR2 is SMNVEV (reference sequence). The CDR3 totals 15 residues. CDR3 sequence (DNA): TGTGCCAGCAGCCCGGGACTCCTGTCCTACAATGAGCAGTTCTTC. It yields the protein CASSPGLLSYNEQFF.

The chain is built from TRBV28 and TRBJ1-5; a possible D gene is TRBD1 (5 bases). Germline lookup yields CDR1 MDHEN and CDR2 SYDVKM. The CDR3 is 14 amino acids. Trimming removed 8 bases at V and 0 bases at J, with 11 bases between. The CDR3 nucleotides read TGTGCCAGCCTCCCGGGGGATAGCAATCAGCCCCAGCATTTT. This encodes CASLPGDSNQPQHF.

At least ten counts were recorded for this clonotype. The chain links TRBV4-3 to TRBJ2-7; 7 bases align to TRBD1. The CDR3 consists of 18 residues. After removal of 4 bases from V and 5 bases from J, the junction contained 20 bases not matched to a gene. CDR1 and CDR2 from the germline V gene are LGHNA and YSLEER. CDR3 protein: CASSRFPFSTGSSDEQYF. Written as DNA, the CDR3 is TGCGCCAGCAGCCGCTTTCCCTTCTCGACAGGGTCGAGTGACGAGCAGTACTTC.

There are a few counts of this clonotype. The rearrangement uses TRBV9 and TRBJ2-1; no definite D call. The CDR3 has 13 residues. In germline, CDR1 is SGDLS, CDR2 YYNGEE. The V and J ends lost 4 bases and 7 bases respectively, with 12 bases between them. DNA for the CDR3: TGTGCCAGCAGCTCCTCAGGCTTAAATGAGCAGTTCTTC. It yields the protein CASSSSGLNEQFF.